Presented here are 19 T cell receptor beta chains from one specimen sequenced in a study of T cell clonality in common variable immunodeficiency. Study-wide points: Common variable immunodeficiency TCR beta sequences reportedly had fewer deletions and N-nucleotide insertions.

Their target antigens are unknown. TCRdb keeps only in-frame clones here, not all; method: immunoSEQ multiplex PCR. The table lists approximately 20,000 clones, no singletons, with about 2.5% in the top ten. The material sequenced was peripheral blood mononuclear cells. The receptor source for this set is a human donor with common variable immunodeficiency.

Comments on this clone: The read ends 3 residues before the CDR3 terminus; that terminus is restored from the germline J gene. V and J are TRBV7-6 and TRBJ1-5; the D is unclear. CDR3 size: 18 residues. The germline gives CDR1 SGHVS, CDR2 FNYEAQ. The germline V and J ends were trimmed by 5 bases and 2 bases, with 22 bases remaining between them. CDR3 DNA (partial): TGTGCCAGCAGCCCCCAAGGCCAAGGGCAAGCCGGCAATCAGCCC. Translating gives CASSPQGQGQAGNQP. The CDR3 reads in full as CASSPQGQGQAGNQPQHF.

This clone was observed at least ten times. The sequence runs out 3 residues before the end of the CDR3; the remainder is reconstructed from the germline J gene. The chain has TRBV2 and TRBJ2-1, with 13 bases matching TRBD2. In germline, CDR1 is SNHLY, CDR2 FYNNEI. This CDR3 spans 15 amino acids. With 1 base clipped from V and 9 bases from J, the junction kept 3 bases outside the gene matches. Partial CDR3 DNA: TGTGCCAGCAGTGAAGGGACTAGCGGGAGTACTGAG. Translation gives CASSEGTSGSTE. The full CDR3 reads CASSEGTSGSTEQFF.

This clone was observed at least ten times. The read terminates 3 residues ahead of where the CDR3 ends, so the germline J gene completes it. J is TRBJ2-2 and V is TRBV2; tentatively, D is TRBD1 (5 bases). Germline CDR1 SNHLY, CDR2 FYNNEI. V lost 7 bases and J lost 4, with 13 bases in between. The CDR3 has 14 residues. CDR3 DNA (partial): TGTGCCAGCAAGACGACAGCCGGCACCGGGGAG. It codes for CASKTTAGTGE. The full CDR3 sequence reads CASKTTAGTGELFF.

This clone was recorded many times. Sequencing ends 3 residues short of the CDR3 end; the germline J gene provides the rest. The chain carries TRBV19 and TRBJ2-2; TRBD2 agrees at 8 bases. Germline V gives CDR1 LNHDA, CDR2 SQIVND (reference sequence). Unmatched junction bases numbered 9, after V lost 7 bases and J lost 5 bases. This CDR3 contains 15 residues. Incomplete CDR3 DNA: TGTGCCAGTACCCCGGGGGGGACGGGAACCGGGGAG. Protein product: CASTPGGTGTGE. In full, the CDR3 reads CASTPGGTGTGELFF.

The table lists this clone with many counts. The observed sequence ends 3 residues before the CDR3 terminus, with the missing tail filled in from the germline J gene. This rearrangement joins TRBV19 to TRBJ2-7; TRBD2 agrees at 8 bases. Germline CDR1 reads LNHDA; CDR2 reads SQIVND (reference sequence). This CDR3 is 16 amino acids long. V was pared by 2 bases and J by 1 base, with 7 bases of the junction left unmatched. The covered CDR3 bases are TGTGCCAGTAGTATATTGCATAGCGGGACTTCCTACGAG. Amino acid sequence: CASSILHSGTSYE. The full CDR3 sequence reads CASSILHSGTSYEQYF.

This clone came up many times. The observed sequence ends 3 residues before the CDR3 terminus, with the missing tail filled in from the germline J gene. The chain recombines TRBV5-1 with TRBJ1-1; D might be TRBD1 (6 bases). Germline CDR1 is SGHRS and CDR2 is YFSETQ. V lost 4 bases to trimming and J lost 1 base, with 17 bases between them. CDR3 length: 16 amino acids. The part of the CDR3 DNA that was read is TGCGCCAGCAGCCAAACAGGGAGGGGAGAGAACACTGAA. This encodes CASSQTGRGENTE. The complete CDR3 reads CASSQTGRGENTEAFF.

This clone has more than one count but fewer than ten. The CDR3 is cut off 3 residues early in the read; its end comes from the germline J gene. The chain is built from TRBV7-6 and TRBJ2-1, with D unclear. Germline V gene lookup returns CDR1 SGHVS and CDR2 FNYEAQ. V was shortened by 6 bases and J by 6 bases, with 9 bases between the two germline ends. The CDR3 consists of 12 residues. CDR3 DNA, as far as it was read: TGTGCCAGCAGTGCCCGGGTCAATGAG. Translating gives CASSARVNE. The CDR3, in full, reads CASSARVNEQFF.

This clone is judged medium-sized. The DNA ends 3 residues before the CDR3 does, and the rest of the CDR3 is filled in from the germline J gene. The chain is built from TRBV30 and TRBJ1-1; D call uncertain. The CDR3 length is 14 residues. V gave up 1 base and J gave up 5 bases, with 14 bases separating them. Germline CDR1 GTSNPN, CDR2 SVGIG (reference sequence). CDR3: CAWSDGNPGTEAFF. The CDR3 bases that were read are TGTGCCTGGAGTGATGGGAACCCGGGGACTGAA.

This clone was detected many times. The read ends 3 residues early relative to the CDR3; the germline J gene fills the gap. The rearrangement uses TRBV20-1 and TRBJ2-7, with D perhaps TRBD2 (6 bases). Germline assignment: CDR1 DFQATT and CDR2 SNEGSKA (reference sequence). The CDR3 is made up of 14 amino acids. The V end lost 3 bases, the J end lost 4 bases, and 16 bases lay between the germline ends. The CDR3 sequence: CSASPIGGPYEQYF. The covered CDR3 bases are TGCAGTGCTAGCCCCATTGGAGGGCCTTACGAG.

This clone was seen repeatedly, ten times or more. The CDR3 end is not reached by the read, which stops 3 residues before it; the germline J gene fills it in. The chain links TRBV9 to TRBJ2-3; D uncertain. V shed 2 bases and J shed 0 bases, with 10 bases lying between them. The CDR3 is 15 residues long. CDR1 is SGDLS, CDR2 YYNGEE, per germline. CDR3 region: CASSVDSISTDTQYF. The part of the CDR3 DNA that was read is TGTGCCAGCAGCGTCGACTCGATTAGCACAGATACG.

A remark on this clone: The read is 3 residues too short to cover the CDR3 end, so that end is filled in from the germline J gene. The chain joins TRBV6-1 to TRBJ1-3; 7 bases are shared with TRBD1. V lost 4 bases to trimming and J lost 3 bases; unmatched junction nucleotides: 6. Per the germline V gene, CDR1 is MNHNS and CDR2 is SASEGT. This CDR3 spans 15 amino acids. CDR3 loop: CASSATRGFGNTIYF. CDR3 DNA, as far as it was read: TGTGCCAGCAGTGCTACCAGGGGGTTTGGAAACACC.

In its sample, this clone was seen many times. From the germline J gene comes the end of the CDR3, since the read stops 3 residues before it. The rearrangement links TRBV20-1 to TRBJ1-2; weak D call: TRBD1 (5 bases). The germline V gene encodes CDR1 DFQATT and CDR2 SNEGSKA (reference sequence). The ends were cut back, 6 bases at V and 4 bases at J, with 15 bases in the middle. This CDR3 comprises 13 residues. CDR3 loop: CSAAQGQAYGYTF. The DNA read from the CDR3 is TGCAGTGCCGCGCAGGGTCAGGCCTATGGC.

This clone was seen many times. Read data end 3 residues before the CDR3 end; the end is taken from the germline J gene. The J gene is TRBJ2-1, the V gene TRBV6-2 or TRBV6-3; D may be TRBD2 (7 bases). The ends were cut back, 3 bases at V and 9 bases at J, with 21 bases in the middle. This CDR3 is built from 16 residues. The germline V gene has CDR1 MNHEY and CDR2 SVGEGT. CDR3 bases read: TGTGCCAGCAGTTATCAGATAGGGGGAGGGCAGGGTGAG. Protein sequence: CASSYQIGGGQGE. The whole CDR3 reads CASSYQIGGGQGEQFF.

This clone was counted many times. Read coverage stops 3 residues before the CDR3 terminus; the germline J gene supplies the remainder. V usage is TRBV7-9 and J usage is TRBJ2-5; 9 bases are shared with TRBD1. CDR3 length equals 14 residues. J was trimmed by 2 bases and V by 6 bases; bases with no gene match: 4. Germline V CDR1 and CDR2: SEHNR, FQNEAQ (reference sequence). CDR3: CASSLTGGQETQYF. The sequenced part of the CDR3 DNA is TGTGCCAGCAGTCTGACAGGGGGTCAAGAGACC.

This clone was observed a handful of times. The CDR3 end is not reached by the read, which stops 3 residues before it; the germline J gene fills it in. This rearrangement joins TRBV20-1 to TRBJ2-7, with 8 bases matching TRBD2. Germline V lookup: CDR1 DFQATT, CDR2 SNEGSKA (reference sequence). The CDR3 is 20 amino acids. Trimming at V came to 0 bases and at J to 2 bases, leaving 21 bases not matched to a gene. The CDR3 reads CSAREPRGEGDSGNAYEQYF. CDR3 DNA, as far as it was read: TGCAGTGCTAGAGAGCCCAGAGGGGAGGGGGATAGCGGGAATGCCTACGAG.

The sample holds many counts of this clone. CDR3 DNA (partial): TGCAGTGCTAGAGCGGGGGGAGAGGGACAAGAGACC. As protein: CSARAGGEGQET. In full, the CDR3 reads CSARAGGEGQETQYF. The chain couples TRBV20-1 to TRBJ2-5; 7 positions agree with TRBD2. The CDR3 end is not reached by the read, which stops 3 residues before it; the germline J gene fills it in. Germline V lookup: CDR1 DFQATT, CDR2 SNEGSKA (reference sequence). V trimming: 1 base; J trimming: 2 bases; junction bases outside the gene matches: 7. The CDR3 is 15 amino acids.

This clone was recorded at least ten times. The read ends 3 residues early relative to the CDR3; the germline J gene fills the gap. This sequence joins TRBV2 and TRBJ1-1, with D perhaps TRBD1 (6 bases). The germline V gene has CDR1 SNHLY and CDR2 FYNNEI. CDR3 length equals 14 residues. V dropped 4 bases and J dropped 5 bases, with 14 bases sitting between them. This chain's CDR3 is CASSAYRERTEAFF. Incomplete CDR3 DNA: TGTGCCAGCAGTGCCTACAGGGAGAGGACTGAA. Full variable domain (remainder filled in from reference TRBV2 and TRBJ1-1): EPEVTQTPSHQVTQMGQEVILRCVPISNHLYFYWYRQILGQKVEFLVSFYNNEISEKSEIFDDQFSVERPDGSNFTLKIRSTKLEDSAMYFCASSAYRERTEAFFGQGTRLTVV.

This clone was counted many times. The read ends 3 residues shy of where the CDR3 ends; the end is completed using the germline J gene. This chain joins TRBV30 and TRBJ1-6, with 7 bases fitting TRBD1. Germline V gene lookup returns CDR1 GTSNPN and CDR2 SVGIG (reference sequence). There are 16 residues in the CDR3. V shed 3 bases, J shed 4 bases, and the junction held 9 bases outside the gene matches. The DNA read from the CDR3 is TGTGCCTGGAGGATACAGGGGCAAGGGTATAATTCACCC. Translated, it gives CAWRIQGQGYNSP. From start to end, the CDR3 is CAWRIQGQGYNSPLHF.

This clone was recorded at least ten times. Read sequence stops 3 residues before the CDR3 end, and the germline J gene provides the missing end. The same CDR3 arises from other DNA sequences in this sample as well. V is TRBV18 and J is TRBJ2-1, with 7 bases that match TRBD1. CDR1 is KGHSH, CDR2 LQKENI, per germline. Trimming cost V 0 bases and J 7 bases; bases outside gene matches: 12. The CDR3 has 17 residues. CDR3: CASSPPGHLTGSNEQFF. The CDR3 bases that were read are TGTGCCAGCTCACCACCGGGGCATTTGACAGGGTCGAATGAG. The full variable domain, completed using reference TRBV18 and TRBJ2-1, is NAGVMQNPRHLVRRRGQEARLRCSPMKGHSHVYWYRQLPEEGLKFMVYLQKENIIDESGMPKERFSAEFPKEGPSILRIQQVVRGDSAAYFCASSPPGHLTGSNEQFFGPGTRLTVL.